Each of the 22 T cell receptor beta chains below was sequenced from the same sample in a study of graft-versus-host responses after intestinal transplantation. Labeling with CFSE marked 200,000 responder cells, which were plated with 200,000 irradiated, violet-dye-labeled stimulator cells. Sequencing used immunoSEQ multiplex PCR; TCRdb keeps in-frame clones, though not all of them. The sample consists of 13,000 to 15,000 clones, more than 25% of them appearing once. Material: alloreactive CD8+ T cells from a mixed lymphocyte reaction culture, obtained before intestinal transplant. Subset: CFSE-low proliferating T cells sorted from roughly six-day pre-transplant mixed lymphocyte reaction (GvH or HvG direction). The receptors here all came from a human patient who received an intestinal transplant.

The DNA for the CDR3 is TGTGCCAGCAGCTCCTATGCGGGGGAGAACTACGAGCAGTACTTC. This sequence encodes CASSSYAGENYEQYF. The rearrangement uses TRBV9 and TRBJ2-7; 7 nucleotides line up with TRBD2. The germline gives CDR1 SGDLS, CDR2 YYNGEE. CDR3 length: 15 amino acids. V lost 4 bases and J lost 3; bases outside the gene matches: 10.

Relative to its sample, this clone is medium-sized. The CDR3 reads CASSPGGPAFF. CDR3 DNA sequence: TGTGCCAGCTCACCAGGAGGTCCGGCTTTCTTT. This sequence joins TRBV18 and TRBJ1-1; the D is unclear. The CDR3 covers 11 residues. In germline, CDR1 is KGHSH, CDR2 LQKENI. The ends were cut back, 2 bases at V and 11 bases at J, with 9 bases in the middle. The whole variable domain, remainder taken from reference TRBV18 and TRBJ1-1, is NAGVMQNPRHLVRRRGQEARLRCSPMKGHSHVYWYRQLPEEGLKFMVYLQKENIIDESGMPKERFSAEFPKEGPSILRIQQVVRGDSAAYFCASSPGGPAFFGQGTRLTVV.

This clone showed up just a few times. V is TRBV11-2 and J is TRBJ2-1, with TRBD1 matching 9 bases. CDR3 length: 15 amino acids. CDR1 and CDR2 (germline): SGHAT, FQNNGV. V shed 3 bases and J 2 bases; nucleotides not matched to a gene: 2. The CDR3 here is CASSFGTGPYNEQFF. The CDR3 DNA reads TGTGCCAGCAGCTTCGGGACAGGGCCCTACAATGAGCAGTTCTTC.

The chain joins TRBV27 to TRBJ2-3, with TRBD2 matching 9 bases. The CDR3 length is 18 residues. The V segment lost 8 bases and the J segment 2 bases; nucleotides outside the gene matches: 17. Germline V gene data show CDR1 as MNHEY and CDR2 as SMNVEV (reference sequence). The CDR3 region has the DNA TGTGCCAGCGCGGTGGCTAGCGGGGTCGAAGCCTACACAGATACGCAGTATTTT. This encodes CASAVASGVEAYTDTQYF.

The V gene is TRBV4-3, the J gene TRBJ2-7; the D gene is possibly TRBD1 (7 bases). V was cut by 1 base and J by 2 bases, with 21 bases left in between. In germline, CDR1 is LGHNA, CDR2 YSLEER. The CDR3 runs 18 residues. The CDR3 bases are TGCGCCAGCAGCCAAGTGATCTTGGGCAGGGGGGCGGCCTACGAGCAGTACTTC. Translating it yields CASSQVILGRGAAYEQYF.

This clone came up a few times. The chain combines TRBV6-5 with TRBJ1-2; D remains ambiguous. Trimming took 4 bases from V and 6 from J, leaving 15 bases between them. CDR1 is MNHEY and CDR2 is SVGAGI in the germline V gene. The CDR3 is 14 residues long. CDR3 region: CASSSAESVDGYTF. The CDR3 nucleotides read TGTGCCAGCAGTTCCGCGGAATCGGTAGATGGCTACACCTTC.

The chain uses TRBV30 and TRBJ1-1; D ambiguous. CDR1 and CDR2 (germline): GTSNPN, SVGIG (reference sequence). The CDR3 is 13 amino acids. The V and J ends lost 3 bases and 1 base respectively, with 9 bases between them. DNA of the CDR3: TGTGCCTGGAGCCCCAGTTGGAACACTGAAGCTTTCTTT. This translates into CAWSPSWNTEAFF.

The chain links TRBV7-9 to TRBJ2-1; 14 bases are shared with TRBD2. Germline trimming cut 4 bases from V and 2 bases from J; bases unmatched to any gene: 1. CDR1 is SEHNR, CDR2 FQNEAQ, per germline (reference sequence). The CDR3 consists of 16 residues. The CDR3 DNA follows: TGTGCCAGCAGCTGGGGACTAGCGGGAGCCTACAATGAGCAGTTCTTC. Its protein product is CASSWGLAGAYNEQFF.

The chain couples TRBV4-3 to TRBJ2-4; TRBD1 aligns across 7 bases. With V trimmed by 0 bases and J by 0 bases, 8 bases remained unmatched. CDR1 and CDR2 (germline): LGHNA, YSLEER. CDR3 size: 18 residues. CDR3: CASSQEVRDREAKNIQYF. CDR3 coding DNA: TGCGCCAGCAGCCAAGAGGTCCGGGACAGAGAAGCCAAAAACATTCAGTACTTC.

Only one count was recorded for this clone. The chain is built from TRBV9 and TRBJ1-1; D unclear. V was trimmed by 7 bases and J by 1 base, leaving 8 bases between them. The length of the CDR3 is 12 residues. The germline V gene encodes CDR1 SGDLS and CDR2 YYNGEE. The chain's CDR3 is CASGRQNTEAFF. CDR3 nucleotides: TGTGCCAGCGGGAGACAGAACACTGAAGCTTTCTTT.

This chain connects TRBV30 to TRBJ1-1; D is uncertain. Germline CDR1 and CDR2: GTSNPN and SVGIG (reference sequence). The CDR3 totals 14 residues. V was trimmed by 0 bases and J by 2 bases, leaving 10 bases between them. The DNA of the CDR3 is TGTGCCTGGAGTGTTTTTCTAATAAACACTGAAGCTTTCTTT. This encodes CAWSVFLINTEAFF. The whole variable domain, filled in from reference TRBV30 and TRBJ1-1, reads SQTIHQWPATLVQPVGSPLSLECTVEGTSNPNLYWYRQAAGRGLQLLFYSVGIGQISSEVPQNLSASRPQDRQFILSSKKLLLSDSGFYLCAWSVFLINTEAFFGQGTRLTVV.

The chain couples TRBV7-8 to TRBJ2-5; D possibly corresponds to TRBD1 (5 bases). Trimming shortened V by 0 bases and J by 5 bases, and 13 bases separated the two germline ends. The CDR3 has 15 residues. Germline V lookup: CDR1 SGHVS, CDR2 FQNEAQ. The CDR3 DNA reads TGTGCCAGCAGCTTAGCGGGGCTAGGGCTCGAGACCCAGTACTTC. It encodes CASSLAGLGLETQYF. Variable domain in full (rest from reference TRBV7-8 and TRBJ2-5): GAGVSQSPRYKVAKRGQDVALRCDPISGHVSLFWYQQALGQGPEFLTYFQNEAQLDKSGLPSDRFFAERPEGSVSTLKIQRTQQEDSAVYLCASSLAGLGLETQYFGPGTRLLVL.

A few counts support this clone. The rearrangement uses TRBV5-6 and TRBJ2-1; D may be TRBD2 (7 bases). The germline V and J ends were trimmed by 5 bases and 4 bases, with 19 bases remaining between them. The CDR3 sequence is 16 residues long. In germline, CDR1 is SGHDT, CDR2 YYEEEE. CDR3 in amino acids: CASSEMTRGGYNEQFF. The CDR3 coding sequence is TGTGCCAGCAGTGAAATGACGAGGGGGGGATACAATGAGCAGTTCTTC.

This clone has a handful of counts. J is TRBJ1-1 and V is TRBV13; a possible D gene is TRBD1 (5 bases). There are 17 residues in the CDR3. Germline CDR1 PRHDT, CDR2 FYEKMQ (reference sequence). V was shortened by 3 bases and J by 3 bases, with 20 bases between the two germline ends. As DNA, the CDR3 is TGTGCCAGCAGCTTTGGGCCCGGGGGTGGGATGTACACTGAAGCTTTCTTT. Its translation is CASSFGPGGGMYTEAFF.

Points on this clone: Other DNA sequences within the sample encode an identical CDR3. The chain is built from TRBV27 and TRBJ2-7; D perhaps matches TRBD1 (6 bases). The CDR3 runs to 12 residues. The germline V and J ends were trimmed by 4 bases and 4 bases, with 8 bases remaining between them. Germline loops: CDR1 MNHEY, CDR2 SMNVEV (reference sequence). The CDR3 region has the DNA TGTGCCAGCAGTTCTCAGGGGTACGAGCAGTACTTC. Residues: CASSSQGYEQYF.

To note about this clone: The sample carries other DNA sequences with the same CDR3. This chain connects TRBV10-3 to TRBJ2-7; 8 bases are shared with TRBD2. This CDR3 contains 13 residues. J lost 0 bases, V lost 7 bases, and 2 bases had no gene match. Germline V CDR1 and CDR2: ENHRY, SYGVKD. In DNA, the CDR3 is TGTGCCATCATGGGACTAGACTCCTACGAGCAGTACTTC. Translation: CAIMGLDSYEQYF.

The chain uses TRBV29-1 and TRBJ2-7; possibly TRBD1 for D (6 bases). V was pared by 8 bases and J by 7 bases, with 21 bases between. The CDR3 loop spans 13 amino acids. The germline CDR1 and CDR2 sequences are SQVTM and ANQGSEA. The CDR3 coding sequence is TGCAGCATAGCCGGGACACCCGGGCGAGAGCAGTACTTC. It yields the protein CSIAGTPGREQYF.

The rearrangement uses TRBV29-1 and TRBJ1-1; D gene unclear. V was pared by 7 bases and J by 4 bases, with 13 bases between. This CDR3 comprises 12 residues. Per germline, CDR1 SQVTM and CDR2 ANQGSEA. The CDR3 nucleotides are TGCAGCGCCTACCGGGAGTCCACTGAAGCTTTCTTT. Translating it yields CSAYRESTEAFF.

This clone was detected only a few times. This chain joins TRBV4-3 and TRBJ2-1; TRBD2 aligns across 7 bases. Germline CDR1 reads LGHNA; CDR2 reads YSLEER. The ends lost 0 bases at V and 2 bases at J; junction bases unmatched: 7. The CDR3 has 17 residues. The CDR3 coding sequence is TGCGCCAGCAGCCAAGATCGCCCTAGCGGCACCTACAATGAGCAGTTCTTC. Its protein product is CASSQDRPSGTYNEQFF.

V usage is TRBV1 and J usage is TRBJ2-7; the table's D call, TRBD2, was not checked against the DNA. TRBV1 corresponds to a pseudogene. The CDR3 covers 15 residues. The CDR3 DNA is TGCACCAGCAGCCCCACGGGACTAGCTTCCTACGAGCAGTACTTC. Translating it yields CTSSPTGLASYEQYF.

This clone came up a few times. The chain combines TRBV7-9 with TRBJ2-7; D possibly corresponds to TRBD2 (6 bases). The germline V gene has CDR1 SEHNR and CDR2 FQNEAQ (reference sequence). V lost 6 bases to trimming and J lost 2 bases, with 11 bases between them. The CDR3 length is 13 residues. The CDR3 here is CASSPPGAYEQYF. For the CDR3, the DNA is TGTGCCAGCAGTCCCCCGGGGGCCTACGAGCAGTACTTC.

This clone was counted only a few times. This chain connects TRBV11-3 to TRBJ2-3, with TRBD2 matching 10 bases. The ends lost 4 bases at V and 1 base at J; junction bases unmatched: 11. There are 18 residues in the CDR3. Germline CDR1 is SGHNT and CDR2 is YENEEA. The CDR3 region has the DNA TGTGCCAGCAGCTCTAGGTTAGCGGGGGGTTCCCGCACAGATACGCAGTATTTT. Amino acid sequence: CASSSRLAGGSRTDTQYF.